This T cell receptor (beta chain) was documented in a study of regulatory T cells in long-lasting Graves disease. This clonotype occurred many times. Its antigen is as yet unknown. The authors built TCR beta libraries using iRepertoire HTBI primers and Arm-PCR of CDR3 regions. In TCRdb, the multiplex PCR reads were re-called with MiXCR into one record per CDR3 protein. Of about 340,000 distinct CDR3 sequences listed, 15% to 20% are singletons. With 5 bases removed from V and 5 bases from J, the gap between germline ends came to 21 bases. Germline V gene sequence: CDR1 SEHNR, CDR2 FQNEAQ (reference sequence). CDR3 length: 16 residues. Time point defined: persistent/refractory GD, antithyroid drugs over 5 years with positive TRAb. Following extraction of RNA from PBMCs, that RNA was used to make the TCR library. Patients were from an endocrinology department in Xi'an, China. Study observations and caveats: It was in persistent disease that TRBV28, TRBJ1-2 and TRBJ2-5 were favored. Persistent Graves' patients showed less TCR diversity than newly diagnosed patients showed.

This specimen consisted of peripheral blood mononuclear cells (PBMCs), obtained when the disease was refractory, from a patient treated with antithyroid drugs. The source of this sequence is a female donor with Graves disease. The rearrangement joins TRBV7-9 to TRBJ2-5; D is possibly TRBD1 or TRBD2 (6 bases each). This chain's CDR3 is CASSPRGGTTLETQYF. The DNA for the CDR3 is TGTGCCAGCAGCCCCCGCGGAGGGACAACCTTGGAGACCCAGTACTTC.